The 21 T cell receptor beta chains given below trace back to one sample, sequenced in a study of T cell changes during pregnancy in multiple sclerosis. Sequencing used immunoSEQ multiplex PCR; TCRdb keeps in-frame clones, though not all of them. The table has approximately 100,000 clones, 90% to 95% seen once; the top ten hold 0.9%. The sequenced sample was peripheral blood, obtained before pregnancy. These receptors all stem from a female donor with multiple sclerosis, enrolled in a pregnancy study.

The chain recombines TRBV6-1 with TRBJ1-4, with a tentative D call TRBD1 (5 bases). The CDR3 runs to 14 residues. The V end was cut by 7 bases, the J end by 0 bases, with 9 bases between. Germline V gene lookup returns CDR1 MNHNS and CDR2 SASEGT. DNA for the CDR3: TGTGCCAGCAACGGACATTCAACTAATGAAAAACTGTTTTTT. This translates into CASNGHSTNEKLFF.

The chain joins TRBV27 to TRBJ2-7, with 8 bases matching TRBD1. This CDR3 spans 15 amino acids. Germline values: CDR1 MNHEY, CDR2 SMNVEV (reference sequence). Trimming at V came to 4 bases and at J to 4 bases, leaving 9 bases not matched to a gene. The CDR3 DNA reads as TGTGCCAGCAGTTCAAGGGCAGGGGGCTCGTACGAGCAGTACTTC. Protein product: CASSSRAGGSYEQYF.

This chain connects TRBV10-3 to TRBJ2-1; weak D call: TRBD1 (5 bases). Trimming took off 2 bases at V and 7 bases at J, with 12 bases between the two ends. The CDR3 covers 14 residues. Germline V gene data show CDR1 as ENHRY and CDR2 as SYGVKD. The CDR3 is CAISEAIPGNEQFF. Here the CDR3 DNA reads TGTGCCATCAGTGAGGCTATTCCAGGGAATGAGCAGTTCTTC.

The V and J genes are TRBV7-6 and TRBJ1-4; no clear D. This CDR3 has 14 residues. The V gene's germline CDR1 is SGHVS and CDR2 FNYEAQ. V lost 1 base and J lost 8, with 11 bases in between. The CDR3 nucleotides read TGTGCCAGCAGCTTAGTCAGCTTGGGCGAAAAACTGTTTTTT. Protein: CASSLVSLGEKLFF.

The chain combines TRBV15 with TRBJ2-7; 9 nucleotides agree with TRBD1. Trimming took 1 base from V and 3 from J; bases not matched to a gene: 4. The CDR3 loop spans 15 amino acids. The germline CDR1 and CDR2 sequences are LNHNV and YYDKDF (reference sequence). The CDR3 nucleotides read TGTGCCACCAGCAGAGTCGGGGGACAGGGCTACGAGCAGTACTTC. Amino acid sequence: CATSRVGGQGYEQYF.

This rearrangement joins TRBV30 to TRBJ2-7; 8 bases agree with TRBD1. Germline trimming cut 0 bases from V and 3 bases from J; bases unmatched to any gene: 4. The CDR3 totals 14 residues. Germline CDR1 and CDR2: GTSNPN and SVGIG (reference sequence). The CDR3 DNA reads as TGTGCCTGGAGTGTGCTGGACAGGGACTACGAGCAGTACTTC. This encodes CAWSVLDRDYEQYF.

V is TRBV6-1 and J is TRBJ1-2; D unclear. This CDR3 has 11 amino acids. Germline V gene sequence: CDR1 MNHNS, CDR2 SASEGT. With 4 bases removed from V and 8 bases from J, the gap between germline ends came to 8 bases. CDR3 DNA sequence: TGTGCCAGCAGTGCCCCGGGGGGCTACACCTTC. Translating it yields CASSAPGGYTF.

The chain links TRBV9 to TRBJ2-1, with D hard to call. The ends were cut back, 3 bases at V and 6 bases at J, with 7 bases in the middle. The CDR3 contains 12 residues. CDR1 and CDR2 from the germline V gene are SGDLS and YYNGEE. The CDR3 DNA sequence: TGTGCCAGCAGCGGAGGAACCAATGAGCAGTTCTTC. Its translation is CASSGGTNEQFF.

The gene calls are TRBV4-1 and TRBJ2-1; a weak D match, TRBD2 (6 bases). Deletions cut 4 bases from V and 9 bases from J, with 16 bases between. This CDR3 is 14 amino acids long. Germline CDR1 is MGHRA and CDR2 is YSYEKL. The CDR3 is CASSPIIAALEQFF. The CDR3, as DNA: TGCGCCAGCAGCCCGATAATAGCGGCTCTTGAGCAGTTCTTC.

With regard to this clone: At the DNA level, this CDR3 is encoded by other sequences in the same sample as well. The J gene is TRBJ1-1, the V gene TRBV27, with D uncertain. Germline CDR1 and CDR2: MNHEY and SMNVEV (reference sequence). The CDR3 loop spans 11 amino acids. V lost 3 bases and J lost 4, with 3 bases in between. The CDR3 DNA reads TGTGCCAGCAGTTTCGGCACTGAAGCTTTCTTT. Amino acid sequence: CASSFGTEAFF.

The chain joins TRBV12-5 to TRBJ2-5; possible D gene TRBD1, 6 bases. CDR3 size: 14 residues. Trimming took 6 bases from V and 4 from J, leaving 15 bases between them. In germline, CDR1 is LGHNT, CDR2 FRNRAP. The CDR3 DNA is TGTGCTAGTGGGCCGGGACATCAGAGAGAGACCCAGTACTTC. The encoded protein is CASGPGHQRETQYF.

The gene calls are TRBV28 and TRBJ2-3, with D perhaps TRBD2 (5 bases). CDR3 size: 12 residues. Per the germline V gene, CDR1 is MDHEN and CDR2 is SYDVKM. V gave up 10 bases and J gave up 0 bases, with 8 bases separating them. This CDR3 reads CATRLSTDTQYF. The CDR3 bases are TGTGCCACCCGACTAAGCACAGATACGCAGTATTTT.

The rearrangement uses TRBV5-4 and TRBJ2-5, with a tentative D call TRBD2 (5 bases). The V end was cut by 0 bases, the J end by 5 bases, with 11 bases between. Germline CDR1 reads SGHNT; CDR2 reads YYREEE (reference sequence). This CDR3 spans 14 amino acids. CDR3 bases: TGTGCCAGCAGCTTGGGAGGGCCTCGGGAGACCCAGTACTTC. This encodes CASSLGGPRETQYF. Full variable domain (rest looked up from reference TRBV5-4 and TRBJ2-5): ETGVTQSPTHLIKTRGQQVTLRCSSQSGHNTVSWYQQALGQGPQFIFQYYREEENGRGNFPPRFSGLQFPNYSSELNVNALELDDSALYLCASSLGGPRETQYFGPGTRLLVL.

This chain links TRBV27 with TRBJ2-7, with a tentative D call TRBD1 (5 bases). Germline CDR1 is MNHEY and CDR2 is SMNVEV (reference sequence). The V gene lost 8 bases and the J gene lost 3 bases, with 14 bases spanning the gap. There are 13 residues in the CDR3. CDR3 nucleotide sequence: TGTGCCAGCGGCTGGACAAAAGACTACGAGCAGTACTTC. Its protein product is CASGWTKDYEQYF.

The CDR3 DNA reads TGTGCCAGCAGCCTGAAAGGACAGGGTTTTATGAACACTGAAGCTTTCTTT. This translates into CASSLKGQGFMNTEAFF. The V call is TRBV5-6, the J call TRBJ1-1; TRBD1 agrees at 8 bases. This CDR3 is 17 amino acids long. Trimming at V came to 4 bases and at J to 0 bases, leaving 11 bases not matched to a gene. CDR1 is SGHDT and CDR2 is YYEEEE in the germline V gene.

The chain carries TRBV27 and TRBJ2-1; D may be TRBD2 (7 bases). Trimming left V 6 bases short and J 5 bases short, with 17 bases between. Germline-derived CDR1 and CDR2 are MNHEY and SMNVEV (reference sequence). CDR3 size: 15 residues. The CDR3 nucleotides read TGTGCCAGCAGGCGGGGAGGGGGGACCCACAATGAGCAGTTCTTC. This encodes CASRRGGGTHNEQFF.

The chain couples TRBV7-6 to TRBJ1-4; D gene unclear. The CDR3 length is 14 residues. Germline CDR1 is SGHVS and CDR2 is FNYEAQ. Trimming cost V 1 base and J 5 bases, with 8 bases left between them. The CDR3 here is CASSLGRGNEKLFF. The CDR3, as DNA: TGTGCCAGCAGCTTAGGCCGGGGAAATGAAAAACTGTTTTTT.

V gene TRBV19 combines with J gene TRBJ2-1; 7 nucleotides align to TRBD2. Trimming took 7 bases from V and 5 from J; bases not matched to a gene: 11. Germline V gene sequence: CDR1 LNHDA, CDR2 SQIVND (reference sequence). This CDR3 region has 15 residues. This CDR3 reads CASNLGRTKNNEQFF. The CDR3 DNA reads TGTGCCAGTAACCTCGGGAGGACCAAAAACAATGAGCAGTTCTTC.

The chain carries TRBV5-6 and TRBJ2-1, with 8 bases that match TRBD2. The CDR3 has 14 residues. The ends lost 6 bases at V and 8 bases at J; junction bases unmatched: 10. Germline values: CDR1 SGHDT, CDR2 YYEEEE. The CDR3 DNA reads TGTGCCAGCATTTTCCTAGCGGGTCGGGATGAGCAGTTCTTC. Residues: CASIFLAGRDEQFF.

The chain links TRBV7-2 to TRBJ2-7; the match to TRBD2 covers 8 bases. Germline V gene sequence: CDR1 SGHTA, CDR2 FQGNSA. This CDR3 has 13 residues. Trimming took 9 bases from V and 6 from J; bases not matched to a gene: 10. The CDR3 here is CASSGTRTGEQYF. CDR3 DNA: TGTGCCAGTTCCGGGACTAGAACGGGCGAGCAGTACTTC.

The genes are TRBV28 and TRBJ1-2, with 7 bases matching TRBD1. CDR3 length: 17 amino acids. Germline V gives CDR1 MDHEN, CDR2 SYDVKM. V was pared by 6 bases and J by 2 bases, with 15 bases of the junction left unmatched. Here the CDR3 reads CASRLDGGRRGNYGYTF. DNA for the CDR3: TGTGCCAGCAGACTCGACGGGGGTCGCAGGGGGAACTATGGCTACACCTTC.